This paragraph covers one T cell receptor beta chain sequence. The antigen is not known. The length of the CDR3 is 14 residues. CDR1 and CDR2 from the germline V gene are SGHTA and FQGNSA. Trimming removed 5 bases at V and 6 bases at J, with 17 bases between. Version v3.0 of the immunoSEQ assay was performed at survey level. Sequencing was intended to reach about 35,000-50,000 T-cell genomes per sample. Sequencing used immunoSEQ multiplex PCR; TCRdb keeps in-frame clones, though not all of them. This table has some 19,000 clones, around 78% appearing once. This specimen comes from a study of long-term antiretroviral therapy in people with HIV. Overall study findings and caveats: Diversity rose after ART but stayed below transplant donor controls. CDR3 lengths in HIV samples spanned a narrower range than controls.

The starting material was unsorted PBMCs, obtained 2.2 years after starting antiretroviral therapy. J is TRBJ2-7 and V is TRBV7-2; tentatively, D is TRBD1 (5 bases). The source is a man aged 45-65 years with HIV. The CDR3 DNA is TGTGCCAGCAGCCCCGACAGCGTACCCGGCGAGCAGTACTTC. Translated: CASSPDSVPGEQYF.